Presented here are 14 T cell receptor beta chains from one specimen sequenced in a study of shared clonotypes between healthy human individuals. CD8 cells classed as naive were CD45RO-negative and positively selected for CCR7, excluding terminally differentiated effector memory CD45RA+ cells. Clones were sequenced by immunoSEQ multiplex PCR, and TCRdb holds only the in-frame ones, with some missing. The profile shows about 2.1 million clones, 93% of them singletons. The sample was naive CD8+ T cells from PBMCs. Receptors were obtained from a man aged 18-30 years in good health. Some clones in this sample may be carry-over from other donors' samples.

In this sample, this clone turned up once. The genes are TRBV4-1 and TRBJ1-5; possible D gene TRBD1, 6 bases. The germline CDR1 and CDR2 sequences are MGHRA and YSYEKL. Trimming removed 4 bases from V and 0 bases from J, with 13 bases in between. CDR3 length: 16 residues. The CDR3 DNA reads as TGCGCCAGCAGCCCCCGGACAGCTTATAGCAATCAGCCCCAGCATTTT. It encodes CASSPRTAYSNQPQHF.

The V call is TRBV6-5, the J call TRBJ2-7, with D unclear. The V end lost 0 bases, the J end lost 2 bases, and 14 bases lay between the germline ends. Germline CDR1 is MNHEY and CDR2 is SVGAGI. The CDR3 is 16 amino acids. The DNA for the CDR3 is TGTGCCAGCAGTTACTCGACTCGGCCGGGTCCCTACGAGCAGTACTTC. Amino acids: CASSYSTRPGPYEQYF.

The chain is built from TRBV29-1 and TRBJ2-3, with 10 bases lining up with TRBD2. V shed 7 bases and J 0 bases; nucleotides not matched to a gene: 4. The CDR3 has 14 amino acids. The germline CDR1 and CDR2 sequences are SQVTM and ANQGSEA. For the CDR3, the DNA is TGCAGCGGTTGGACTAGCGGAAGCACAGATACGCAGTATTTT. Its translation: CSGWTSGSTDTQYF.

The chain links TRBV30 to TRBJ1-2; D is possibly TRBD1 (6 bases). Germline values: CDR1 GTSNPN, CDR2 SVGIG (reference sequence). The CDR3 totals 14 residues. V was trimmed by 3 bases and J by 2 bases, leaving 13 bases between them. CDR3 sequence (DNA): TGTGCCTGGAGCCCCCCGGGACACAACTATGGCTACACCTTC. Its translation: CAWSPPGHNYGYTF.

This clone was detected only once. Other DNA sequences in this sample translate to the same CDR3. The chain carries TRBV19 and TRBJ2-7; 9 nucleotides agree with TRBD1. CDR1 LNHDA and CDR2 SQIVND come from the germline V gene (reference sequence). The ends lost 3 bases at V and 2 bases at J; junction bases unmatched: 5. The CDR3 is 15 amino acids. This CDR3 reads CASSIGTGSTYEQYF. In DNA form, the CDR3 reads TGTGCCAGTAGTATTGGGACAGGGTCCACCTACGAGCAGTACTTC.

The gene calls are TRBV6-1 and TRBJ2-7; tentative D call: TRBD2 (5 bases). This CDR3 contains 13 residues. Germline CDR1 is MNHNS and CDR2 is SASEGT. Trimming removed 7 bases from V and 1 base from J, with 11 bases in between. CDR3 amino acids: CASTSGISYEQYF. The CDR3 nucleotides are TGTGCCAGCACCAGCGGCATTTCCTACGAGCAGTACTTC.

The chain employs TRBV6-1 and TRBJ1-2; maybe TRBD1 (5 bases). Germline V gene sequence: CDR1 MNHNS, CDR2 SASEGT. The CDR3 covers 15 residues. Trimming stripped 1 base from V and 8 bases from J, with 17 bases between. CDR3 loop: CASSEELEGPSGYTF. In DNA form, the CDR3 reads TGTGCCAGCAGTGAAGAGTTGGAGGGACCTAGCGGCTACACCTTC.

This clone has only a few counts. The V gene is TRBV19, the J gene TRBJ1-5, with 7 bases matching TRBD1. The CDR3 is made up of 15 amino acids. With 5 bases clipped from V and 4 bases from J, the junction kept 8 bases outside the gene matches. CDR1 and CDR2 (germline): LNHDA, SQIVND (reference sequence). The CDR3 spells CASSPRDRENQPQHF. The CDR3 DNA reads as TGTGCCAGTAGTCCGAGAGACAGGGAGAATCAGCCCCAGCATTTT. The complete variable domain, with remaining parts taken from reference TRBV19 and TRBJ1-5, reads DGGITQSPKYLFRKEGQNVTLSCEQNLNHDAMYWYRQDPGQGLRLIYYSQIVNDFQKGDIAEGYSVSREKKESFPLTVTSAQKNPTAFYLCASSPRDRENQPQHFGDGTRLSIL.

This clone came up a few times. This specimen includes other DNA sequences encoding the same CDR3. The chain is built from TRBV5-4 and TRBJ1-1; 8 positions agree with TRBD1. CDR3 length equals 13 residues. Trimming cost V 4 bases and J 5 bases; bases outside gene matches: 4. Germline CDR1 and CDR2: SGHNT and YYREEE (reference sequence). CDR3 DNA sequence: TGTGCCAGCAGCCCTGACAGGGGTACTGAAGCTTTCTTT. Encoded protein: CASSPDRGTEAFF.

CDR3 loop: CASSLGGLADQETQYF. The CDR3 region has the DNA TGTGCCAGCAGCTTGGGGGGGCTAGCGGACCAAGAGACCCAGTACTTC. The chain combines TRBV5-6 with TRBJ2-5; weak D call: TRBD2 (7 bases). The CDR3 has 16 amino acids. Trimming left V 0 bases short and J 0 bases short, with 12 bases between. Germline CDR1 reads SGHDT; CDR2 reads YYEEEE.

The chain couples TRBV7-9 to TRBJ1-2; D is unresolved. The CDR3 length is 12 residues. V was clipped by 5 bases and J by 3 bases, with 7 bases between them. Germline V CDR1 and CDR2: SEHNR, FQNEAQ (reference sequence). The CDR3 is CASSPDDYGYTF. The CDR3 nucleotides are TGTGCCAGCAGCCCAGACGACTATGGCTACACCTTC.

In nucleotides, the CDR3 is TGTGCCAGCAGTTCAACTCGACAGGCCTACGAGCAGTACTTC. This gives the protein CASSSTRQAYEQYF. The V and J genes are TRBV7-9 and TRBJ2-7, with a weak D call TRBD1 (6 bases). In germline, CDR1 is SEHNR, CDR2 FQNEAQ (reference sequence). The V end lost 6 bases, the J end lost 2 bases, and 14 bases lay between the germline ends. The CDR3 totals 14 residues.

For this clone: Other DNA sequences within the sample encode an identical CDR3. The chain uses TRBV27 and TRBJ2-6; D might be TRBD2 (6 bases). With 0 bases removed from V and 4 bases from J, the gap between germline ends came to 10 bases. The CDR3 runs 16 residues. Germline-derived CDR1 and CDR2 are MNHEY and SMNVEV (reference sequence). Here the CDR3 DNA reads TGTGCCAGCAGTTTATCGGCGGGGTCCGGGGCCAACGTCCTGACTTTC. Residues: CASSLSAGSGANVLTF.

V usage is TRBV28 and J usage is TRBJ2-3, with D possibly TRBD1 on 5 matching bases. The CDR3 sequence is 15 residues long. The germline V gene encodes CDR1 MDHEN and CDR2 SYDVKM. Between the trimmed V and J ends, which lost 2 bases and 11 bases, there was a span of 20 bases. CDR3 DNA sequence: TGTGCCAGCAGTTTACCACGATTTGGGGCTGGGAAGCAGTATTTT. This codes for CASSLPRFGAGKQYF.